These T cell receptor beta chains were read from a single sample in a study of shared clonotypes between healthy human individuals. The method was immunoSEQ multiplex PCR; TCRdb's version includes in-frame clones alone and lacks a portion of them. The data contain some 1.4 million clones, roughly 96% of them seen just once; the ten biggest clones take up 0.95% to 1.5%. The source material was naive CD4+ T cells sorted from blood. The receptor source for this set is a man aged 30 to 39 in good health. Both conserved end residues are part of each CDR3. Each record gives: clone size, V gene, J gene, D gene, CDR3 protein, CDR3 DNA. D genes are given only for firm matches. Rows give clone size only sometimes, using once, few, many, or a class for an expanded clone.

clone_size: -
v_call: TRBV30
j_call: TRBJ1-2
d_call: TRBD1
cdr3_aa: CAWLTGGFYGYTF
cdr3_nt: TGTGCCTGGCTGACAGGGGGCTTCTATGGCTACACCTTC

clone_size: -
v_call: TRBV10-1
j_call: TRBJ2-7
d_call: -
cdr3_aa: CASSGGGRDEQYF
cdr3_nt: TGCGCCAGCAGTGGGGGGGGCCGCGACGAGCAGTACTTC

clone_size: -
v_call: TRBV6-5
j_call: TRBJ2-3
d_call: -
cdr3_aa: CASSYGDGHGVDTQYF
cdr3_nt: TGTGCCAGCAGTTATGGAGATGGCCACGGGGTGGATACGCAGTATTTT

clone_size: -
v_call: TRBV27
j_call: TRBJ2-7
d_call: TRBD1
cdr3_aa: CASGRQDRGSEQYF
cdr3_nt: TGTGCCAGCGGCCGACAGGACAGGGGCTCCGAGCAGTACTTC

clone_size: -
v_call: TRBV2
j_call: TRBJ1-2
d_call: -
cdr3_aa: CASSEAQENYGYTF
cdr3_nt: TGTGCCAGCAGTGAAGCTCAGGAGAACTATGGCTACACCTTC

clone_size: -
v_call: TRBV2
j_call: TRBJ2-5
d_call: -
cdr3_aa: CASSRGPGTQETQYF
cdr3_nt: TGTGCCAGCAGCCGGGGGCCGGGAACCCAAGAGACCCAGTACTTC

clone_size: once
v_call: TRBV7-7
j_call: TRBJ2-1
d_call: TRBD2
cdr3_aa: CASSASGSSEQFF
cdr3_nt: TGTGCCAGCAGCGCTAGCGGGAGCAGTGAGCAGTTCTTC

clone_size: -
v_call: TRBV6-6
j_call: TRBJ2-7
d_call: -
cdr3_aa: CASSYVPGIEQYF
cdr3_nt: TGTGCCAGCAGTTACGTCCCAGGGATCGAGCAGTACTTC

clone_size: -
v_call: TRBV29-1
j_call: TRBJ2-3
d_call: -
cdr3_aa: CSVEDHGGETDTQYF
cdr3_nt: TGCAGCGTTGAAGATCATGGCGGTGAAACAGATACGCAGTATTTT

clone_size: -
v_call: TRBV20-1
j_call: TRBJ2-7
d_call: -
cdr3_aa: CSARVRTEQYF
cdr3_nt: TGCAGTGCTAGAGTGCGCACCGAGCAGTACTTC

clone_size: -
v_call: TRBV7-3
j_call: TRBJ2-2
d_call: -
cdr3_aa: CASSLKGNTGELFF
cdr3_nt: TGTGCCAGCAGCTTAAAAGGGAACACCGGGGAGCTGTTTTTT

clone_size: -
v_call: TRBV28
j_call: TRBJ2-3
d_call: TRBD2
cdr3_aa: CASNSATSARDTQYF
cdr3_nt: TGTGCCAGCAACTCGGCAACTAGCGCCCGAGATACGCAGTATTTT

clone_size: -
v_call: TRBV7-3
j_call: TRBJ2-7
d_call: TRBD2
cdr3_aa: CASSLRGGTSAPEQYF
cdr3_nt: TGTGCCAGCAGCTTACGAGGCGGGACTAGCGCACCCGAGCAGTACTTC

clone_size: -
v_call: TRBV6-5
j_call: TRBJ2-1
d_call: -
cdr3_aa: CASSYWSSSNEQFF
cdr3_nt: TGTGCCAGCAGTTACTGGTCCAGTAGTAATGAGCAGTTCTTC

clone_size: -
v_call: TRBV7-2
j_call: TRBJ2-7
d_call: -
cdr3_aa: CASRAYEQYF
cdr3_nt: TGTGCCAGCAGGGCTTACGAGCAGTACTTC

clone_size: -
v_call: TRBV7-2
j_call: TRBJ2-1
d_call: TRBD2
cdr3_aa: CASSSGGNTYNEQFF
cdr3_nt: TGTGCCAGCAGCTCCGGGGGGAATACCTACAATGAGCAGTTCTTC

clone_size: -
v_call: TRBV18
j_call: TRBJ1-5
d_call: TRBD1
cdr3_aa: CASSPGQGARGQPQHF
cdr3_nt: TGTGCCAGCTCACCGGGACAGGGGGCGAGGGGGCAGCCCCAGCATTTT

clone_size: -
v_call: TRBV6-1
j_call: TRBJ2-1
d_call: -
cdr3_aa: CASSEGLDFVYNEQFF
cdr3_nt: TGTGCCAGCAGTGAAGGCCTGGACTTTGTCTACAATGAGCAGTTCTTC

clone_size: -
v_call: TRBV7-9
j_call: TRBJ2-7
d_call: TRBD1
cdr3_aa: CASSPGTGRKQYF
cdr3_nt: TGTGCCAGCAGCCCCGGGACAGGGCGGAAGCAGTACTTC

clone_size: -
v_call: TRBV10-3
j_call: TRBJ2-1
d_call: -
cdr3_aa: CAISEGRGDEQFF
cdr3_nt: TGTGCCATCAGTGAGGGACGCGGGGATGAGCAGTTCTTC

clone_size: -
v_call: TRBV9
j_call: TRBJ2-3
d_call: TRBD1
cdr3_aa: CASSVTRDSFTDTQYF
cdr3_nt: TGTGCCAGCAGCGTAACGAGGGACAGCTTCACAGATACGCAGTATTTT

clone_size: -
v_call: TRBV28
j_call: TRBJ2-1
d_call: TRBD2
cdr3_aa: CASRLASSYNEQFF
cdr3_nt: TGTGCCAGCAGACTAGCGTCCTCCTACAATGAGCAGTTCTTC

clone_size: -
v_call: TRBV11-1
j_call: TRBJ2-7
d_call: -
cdr3_aa: CASSFPQLNYEQYF
cdr3_nt: TGTGCCAGCAGCTTTCCACAGCTAAACTACGAGCAGTACTTC

clone_size: -
v_call: TRBV2
j_call: TRBJ2-5
d_call: -
cdr3_aa: CASRGGVKETQYF
cdr3_nt: TGTGCCAGCAGGGGGGGAGTTAAAGAGACCCAGTACTTC

clone_size: -
v_call: TRBV5-1
j_call: TRBJ2-1
d_call: -
cdr3_aa: CASSLGRTRSGYNEQFF
cdr3_nt: TGCGCCAGCAGCTTAGGACGGACCAGGAGTGGATACAATGAGCAGTTCTTC

clone_size: -
v_call: TRBV29-1
j_call: TRBJ1-1
d_call: -
cdr3_aa: CSVARTPNTEAFF
cdr3_nt: TGCAGCGTTGCCCGGACGCCGAACACTGAAGCTTTCTTT

clone_size: -
v_call: TRBV11-3
j_call: TRBJ2-5
d_call: TRBD2
cdr3_aa: CASSSSAGGRETQYF
cdr3_nt: TGTGCCAGCAGCTCTTCAGCGGGAGGCCGGGAGACCCAGTACTTC

clone_size: -
v_call: TRBV28
j_call: TRBJ1-2
d_call: -
cdr3_aa: CASSFPFGGYTF
cdr3_nt: TGTGCCAGCAGTTTCCCGTTCGGGGGCTACACCTTC

clone_size: -
v_call: TRBV28
j_call: TRBJ1-1
d_call: TRBD1
cdr3_aa: CASQGGQNTEAFF
cdr3_nt: TGTGCCAGTCAGGGGGGGCAGAACACTGAAGCTTTCTTT

clone_size: -
v_call: TRBV6-5
j_call: TRBJ2-1
d_call: -
cdr3_aa: CASSKLLSSYNEQFF
cdr3_nt: TGTGCCAGCAGTAAACTTCTCAGCTCCTACAATGAGCAGTTCTTC

clone_size: -
v_call: TRBV6-1
j_call: TRBJ2-1
d_call: -
cdr3_aa: CASSERQGLYNEQFF
cdr3_nt: TGTGCCAGCAGTGAAAGGCAGGGTTTGTACAATGAGCAGTTCTTC

clone_size: -
v_call: TRBV11-2
j_call: TRBJ2-7
d_call: -
cdr3_aa: CASSSFPGSVYEQYF
cdr3_nt: TGTGCCAGCAGCTCCTTCCCAGGGTCTGTCTACGAGCAGTACTTC

clone_size: -
v_call: TRBV9
j_call: TRBJ2-1
d_call: TRBD2
cdr3_aa: CASSVGSSGGGEQFF
cdr3_nt: TGTGCCAGCAGCGTAGGGTCCTCGGGAGGGGGTGAGCAGTTCTTC

clone_size: -
v_call: TRBV7-2
j_call: TRBJ2-2
d_call: TRBD1
cdr3_aa: CASSPRGTGNGELFF
cdr3_nt: TGTGCCAGCAGCCCCCGCGGGACAGGGAACGGGGAGCTGTTTTTT

clone_size: -
v_call: TRBV6-5
j_call: TRBJ2-7
d_call: -
cdr3_aa: CASQAPPPIYEQYF
cdr3_nt: TGTGCCAGCCAGGCACCCCCGCCGATCTACGAGCAGTACTTC

clone_size: once
v_call: TRBV4-3
j_call: TRBJ2-1
d_call: -
cdr3_aa: CASSQDPSYNEQFF
cdr3_nt: TGCGCCAGCAGCCAAGATCCATCCTACAATGAGCAGTTCTTC

clone_size: -
v_call: TRBV28
j_call: TRBJ2-2
d_call: TRBD1
cdr3_aa: CASSLASVLGQGNTGELFF
cdr3_nt: TGTGCCAGCAGTTTAGCCTCTGTTTTAGGACAGGGAAACACCGGGGAGCTGTTTTTT

clone_size: -
v_call: TRBV7-6
j_call: TRBJ2-5
d_call: TRBD1
cdr3_aa: CASSLRAGGQGETQYF
cdr3_nt: TGTGCCAGCAGCTTAAGGGCAGGGGGCCAGGGAGAGACCCAGTACTTC

clone_size: once
v_call: TRBV11-2
j_call: TRBJ1-5
d_call: -
cdr3_aa: CASSLDRSPNQPQHF
cdr3_nt: TGTGCCAGCAGCTTAGATCGTTCCCCCAATCAGCCCCAGCATTTT

clone_size: -
v_call: TRBV7-2
j_call: TRBJ2-7
d_call: -
cdr3_aa: CASSSTRRGPPGEQYF
cdr3_nt: TGTGCCAGCAGCTCCACCCGTAGGGGTCCACCCGGCGAGCAGTACTTC

clone_size: -
v_call: TRBV27
j_call: TRBJ2-5
d_call: -
cdr3_aa: CSTTGPVGKTQYF
cdr3_nt: TGCTCAACTACCGGGCCGGTTGGGAAGACCCAGTACTTC

clone_size: -
v_call: TRBV28
j_call: TRBJ2-7
d_call: TRBD1
cdr3_aa: CASSPGQGHYEQYF
cdr3_nt: TGTGCCAGCAGTCCGGGACAGGGCCACTACGAGCAGTACTTC

clone_size: -
v_call: TRBV2
j_call: TRBJ2-7
d_call: TRBD2
cdr3_aa: CASTGLAGRLEQYF
cdr3_nt: TGTGCCAGCACCGGACTAGCGGGACGACTGGAGCAGTACTTC

clone_size: -
v_call: TRBV14
j_call: TRBJ1-2
d_call: TRBD1
cdr3_aa: CASSQAGTGRGYTF
cdr3_nt: TGTGCCAGCAGCCAAGCCGGGACAGGGAGGGGCTACACCTTC